A selection of T cell receptor beta chains follows, all from one sample in a study of shared T cell receptors in the human thymus. The method was immunoSEQ multiplex PCR; TCRdb's version includes in-frame clones alone and lacks a portion of them. The table shows under 700,000 clones, with around three quarters occurring only once. The data were also submitted as part of a second study, on human thymus T cells.

Sequenced: thymocytes. These TCRs come from a boy in the first two years of life with a congenital heart defect. The CDR3 runs from the conserved cysteine through the conserved F or W. A D gene is named only where the DNA matches it firmly. Size is omitted from some rows. Given values are once, few, many or a class for expanded clones.

TRBD1 TRBJ2-6 . TRBV5-6 TGTGCCAGCAGCTTTAGGGGGACAGGGAGGGCTTCTGGGGCCAACGTCCTGACTTTC CASSFRGTGRASGANVLTF
TRBD1 TRBJ2-7 . TRBV12-5 TGTGCTAGTGGTTTGGGGACAGGGGACGAGCAGTACTTC CASGLGTGDEQYF
. TRBJ1-3 . TRBV9 TGTGCCAGCAGCGCCTCCCCACAGCCCAACTCTGGAAACACCATATATTTT CASSASPQPNSGNTIYF
TRBD1 TRBJ2-2 once TRBV7-3 TGTGCCAGCAGCTTAATAGGGGACAGGCCTGCGTGGACCGGGGAGCTGTTTTTT CASSLIGDRPAWTGELFF
. TRBJ2-7 . TRBV19 TGTGCCAGTAGTATTTCTACAGCATCATCCGTCTACGAGCAGTACTTC CASSISTASSVYEQYF
. TRBJ2-7 . TRBV27 TGTGCCAGCAGCATACACACCGTCATCGAGCAGTACTTC CASSIHTVIEQYF
TRBD1 TRBJ1-1 . TRBV9 TGTGCCAGCAGCGCCCGGGGACAGATGGGTGAAGCTTTCTTT CASSARGQMGEAFF
. TRBJ2-2 . TRBV27 TGTGCCAGCCGAATACTTCACACCGGGGAGCTGTTTTTT CASRILHTGELFF
TRBD1 TRBJ2-7 . TRBV27 TGTGCCGGCAGTCGGTTAGGCGACAGGGTCCCCTACGAGCAGTACTTC CAGSRLGDRVPYEQYF
TRBD1 TRBJ2-7 few TRBV28 TGTGCCAGCAGAAGGACAGGATACTCCTACGAGCAGTACTTC CASRRTGYSYEQYF
. TRBJ1-2 once TRBV27 TGTGCCAGCAGTCAACGGCCGGGGGAATCTAACTATGGCTACACCTTC CASSQRPGESNYGYTF
TRBD1 TRBJ1-5 . TRBV2 TGTGCCAGCAGGTCGACAGGGGGCGCGGGTCAGCCCCAGCATTTT CASRSTGGAGQPQHF
TRBD1 TRBJ2-3 . TRBV5-4 TGTGCCAGCAGCCCAAACCGGGACAGGGATCTTGATCGCACAGATACGCAGTATTTT CASSPNRDRDLDRTDTQYF
. TRBJ1-5 few TRBV4-3 TGCGCCAGCAGCCAAGATATGCGGGGAGGGAATCAGCCCCAGCATTTT CASSQDMRGGNQPQHF
. TRBJ1-5 . TRBV12-2 TGTGCAAGTCGCAACCGGGACAGGGTTTTTCTTAGCAATCAGCCCCAGCATTTT CASRNRDRVFLSNQPQHF
TRBD1 TRBJ2-2 . TRBV7-9 TGTGCCAGCAGTTGGCTTAACAGGGGAAAGACCGGGGAGCTGTTTTTT CASSWLNRGKTGELFF
TRBD1 TRBJ2-4 . TRBV5-1 TGCGCCAGCAGCCAAACCGGGACAGGGGAAAACATTCAGTACTTC CASSQTGTGENIQYF
. TRBJ1-2 . TRBV6-5 TGTGCCAGCAGTCACCTCACAGGAGAACGCTATGGCTACACCTTC CASSHLTGERYGYTF
. TRBJ2-7 . TRBV18 TGTGCCAGCTCACCACCGGGGGCACGGGGTCCCTACGAGCAGTACTTC CASSPPGARGPYEQYF
. TRBJ2-1 . TRBV10-1 TGCGCCACCCAACCTGAAACGGGTGAGCAGTTCTTC CATQPETGEQFF
TRBD1 TRBJ2-7 . TRBV18 TGTGCCAGCTCCCTGGGGGACAGGCCATACGAGCAGTACTTC CASSLGDRPYEQYF
TRBD1 TRBJ2-5 . TRBV23-1 TGCGCCAGCAGTCAATGGGTACAGGGGGGCCAAGAGACCCAGTACTTC CASSQWVQGGQETQYF
. TRBJ2-3 . TRBV9 TGTGCCAGCAGCGTACCCCAGGGGGGAACGCAGTATTTT CASSVPQGGTQYF
TRBD2 TRBJ2-5 . TRBV19 TGTGCCAGTAGCCCTCGTAAAGGGGAGGGCCCTGGAGAGACCCAGTACTTC CASSPRKGEGPGETQYF
. TRBJ2-2 . TRBV29-1 TGCAGCGTTGGGGCCACCGGGGAGCTGTTTTTT CSVGATGELFF
. TRBJ1-2 . TRBV9 TGTGCCAGCAGCGTTCGACTTAACTATGGCTACACCTTC CASSVRLNYGYTF
. TRBJ2-7 once TRBV18 TGTGCCAGCTCACCCTTACAGACATACGAGCAGTACTTC CASSPLQTYEQYF
TRBD1 TRBJ2-7 . TRBV30 TGTGCCTGGAGCCACTGGGACAGCCCCTACGAGCAGTACTTC CAWSHWDSPYEQYF
. TRBJ1-1 once TRBV21-1 TGTGCCAGCAGCACACAGTCACGGCCATCGAACACTGAAGCTTTCTTT CASSTQSRPSNTEAFF
. TRBJ2-1 once TRBV4-3 TGCGCCAGCAGCCAAGAGCCCCCTAGCGTGAATGACAATGGGCAGTTCTTC CASSQEPPSVNDNGQFF
TRBD2 TRBJ2-2 few TRBV7-2 TGTGCCAGCACCGGACTAGCGGGAGGGCAGCACACCGGGGAGCTGTTTTTT CASTGLAGGQHTGELFF
TRBD1 TRBJ2-1 . TRBV7-9 TGTGCCAGCAGCCGGGACAGGGTCTACAATGAGCAGTTCTTC CASSRDRVYNEQFF
TRBD2 TRBJ2-5 . TRBV4-3 TGCGCCAGCAGCCAAGAAGGGCTAGCGGGGACCCAAGAGACCCAGTACTTC CASSQEGLAGTQETQYF
. TRBJ1-2 . TRBV5-7 TGTGCCAGCAGCGACGACTCCTGTGACAGGATCCAGGGCTACACCTTC CASSDDSCDRIQGYTF
TRBD2 TRBJ2-7 . TRBV27 TGTGCCAGCAGTCCCATAGCGGGAGTCAGTCCCGAGCAGTACTTC CASSPIAGVSPEQYF
. TRBJ2-7 . TRBV28 TGTGCCAGCAGTTTACGGACTAAGAATACCTACGAGCAGTACTTC CASSLRTKNTYEQYF
TRBD2 TRBJ2-7 . TRBV5-5 TGTGCCAGCAGCTTATCCGGGACTAGCGGGAGTTACGAGCAGTACTTC CASSLSGTSGSYEQYF
. TRBJ1-1 . TRBV29-1 TGCAGCGTTGCTGACAGGTTTGGGCCTTTCTTT CSVADRFGPFF
. TRBJ2-7 few TRBV19 TGTGCCAGTAGTACCGCCCCACCCTGGGGCCAAGCGTCCTACGAGCAGTACTTC CASSTAPPWGQASYEQYF
TRBD2 TRBJ2-5 . TRBV7-2 TGTGCCAGCAGCTTCCCTTGGCGGACTAGCGGGAGTGAGACCCAGTACTTC CASSFPWRTSGSETQYF
. TRBJ2-7 . TRBV7-9 TGTGCCAGCAGCGCCCGACAGGCATACGGCGAGCAGTACTTC CASSARQAYGEQYF
. TRBJ2-4 . TRBV5-1 TGCGCCAGCAGCTGGGCCGGGGAAGGGGCCAAAAACATTCAGTACTTC CASSWAGEGAKNIQYF
. TRBJ2-7 . TRBV5-6 TGTGCCAGCAGCTTGGGCTACGAGCAGTACTTC CASSLGYEQYF
. TRBJ2-3 . TRBV10-1 TGCGCCAGCAGTGAGATGAGGGAGTCGTGCACAGATACGCAGTATTTT CASSEMRESCTDTQYF
. TRBJ2-2 . TRBV19 TGTGCCGCCGGGAGAGACAACACCGGGGAGCTGTTTTTT CAAGRDNTGELFF
TRBD1 TRBJ1-1 . TRBV27 TGTGCCAGCAGTACCCGACAGGGGAGGGGGACTGAAGCTTTCTTT CASSTRQGRGTEAFF
TRBD1 TRBJ2-7 . TRBV28 TGTGCCAGCAGTTTCACAGGGGACGAGCAGTACTTC CASSFTGDEQYF
. TRBJ1-4 . TRBV30 TGTGCCTGGAGTGTAGTTACAGATCAGGGAACTAATGAAAAACTGTTTTTT CAWSVVTDQGTNEKLFF
. TRBJ1-3 once TRBV10-3 TGTGCCATCTGTCCAGGTGAAAGCTCTGGAAACACCATATATTTT CAICPGESSGNTIYF